These T cell receptor beta chains were read from a single sample in a study of T-cell reconstitution after alpha-beta-depleted transplantation in children. TCRdb reprocessed the PCR reads via MiXCR and lists one record per CDR3 protein. Among around 680,000 distinct CDR3 sequences, around a sixth were seen once, and the ten largest hold approximately 1%. The sequenced sample was PBMCs from the stem cell graft donor, obtained from the stem cell graft. These receptors came from a human donor who donated a stem cell graft to a child with acute myeloid leukemia. Both conserved end residues are part of each CDR3. D genes are given only for firm matches. Clone sizes are given selectively: once, few, many, or a class where the clone is expanded.

j_call	d_call	v_call	clone_size	cdr3_nt	cdr3_aa
TRBJ2-7	-	TRBV12-3/TRBV12-4	few	TGTGCCAGCAGCCATAAGGCGAGAAGGGGATCCTACGAGCAGTACTTC	CASSHKARRGSYEQYF
TRBJ2-1	-	TRBV15	many	TGTGCCACCAGCAGAGATTCTGGGAACGGGGGGCATGAGCAGTTCTTC	CATSRDSGNGGHEQFF
TRBJ1-5	-	TRBV21-1	-	TGTGCCAGCAGCAAAGGTGGAGACCCCAAGAATCAGCCCCAGCATTTT	CASSKGGDPKNQPQHF
TRBJ2-6	-	TRBV5-1	few	TGCGCCAGCGGGATCCTAACCCAGGGTACTGGGGCCAACGTCCTGACTTTC	CASGILTQGTGANVLTF
TRBJ2-5	TRBD2	TRBV20-1	few	TGCAGTGCCGGAACTAGCGGGGCCGTGTACCAAGAGACCCAGTACTTC	CSAGTSGAVYQETQYF
TRBJ2-1	TRBD2	TRBV29-1	few	TGCAGCGTTGGAGGAGCGGGGGGTTATGAGCAGTTCTTC	CSVGGAGGYEQFF
TRBJ2-1	TRBD2	TRBV20-1	many	TGCAGTGCTAGAAGGCTAGCGGGGGGCACCTACAATGAGCAGTTCTTC	CSARRLAGGTYNEQFF
TRBJ1-4	-	TRBV20-1	many	TGCAGTGCTAGAGGGTTCACGGCAGGGAGTGCAACTAATGAAAAACTGTTTTTT	CSARGFTAGSATNEKLFF
TRBJ2-3	-	TRBV20-1	many	TGCAGTGCTAGAAAAGGACAGAGGGCAGATACGCAGTATTTT	CSARKGQRADTQYF
TRBJ2-1	TRBD1	TRBV5-6	many	TGTGCCAGCAGCTTGGGGGACAGGGAATGGAATGAGCAGTTCTTC	CASSLGDREWNEQFF
TRBJ2-3	-	TRBV7-9	many	TGTGCCAGCAGCTTATTGAAAGATACGCAGTATTTT	CASSLLKDTQYF
TRBJ1-6	TRBD1	TRBV5-6	many	TGTGCCAGCAGCTGGGGCAGGGGGCCTAATTCACCCCTCCACTTT	CASSWGRGPNSPLHF
TRBJ1-2	-	TRBV28	once	TGTGCCAGCAGCGGACAGCCTAAGTCCTATGGCTACACCTTC	CASSGQPKSYGYTF
TRBJ2-3	-	TRBV20-1	many	TGCAGTGCTAGAATCCAGCCGGCGCAGTATTTT	CSARIQPAQYF
TRBJ2-1	-	TRBV13	-	TGTGCCAGCAGCTTCAAGGAAACCCCCTACAATGAGCAGTTCTTC	CASSFKETPYNEQFF
TRBJ1-2	TRBD1	TRBV20-1	many	TGCAGTGTTCACAGGGGGAACTATGGCTACACCTTC	CSVHRGNYGYTF
TRBJ2-5	-	TRBV28	-	TGTGCCAGCAGTTTCCCCGCGGCAGGGTACGAGACCCAGTACTTC	CASSFPAAGYETQYF
TRBJ2-2	-	TRBV6-1	many	TGTGCCACCCTACCGCTCCTAGGGGGCACCGGGGAGCTGTTTTTT	CATLPLLGGTGELFF
TRBJ2-1	TRBD1	TRBV27	few	TGTGCCAGCAGTTCCTGGACAGGGGTATCTGGTGAGCAGTTCTTC	CASSSWTGVSGEQFF
TRBJ1-2	-	TRBV20-1	few	TGCAGTGCTAGAGATGTAAAAGGCTACACCTTC	CSARDVKGYTF
TRBJ2-5	TRBD1	TRBV12-3/TRBV12-4	few	TGTGCCAGCAGTCGGACAGGGACAGAGACCCAGTACTTC	CASSRTGTETQYF
TRBJ2-1	-	TRBV6-4	few	TGTGCCAGCAGAAGTGGGTGGGTCGGCAATGAGCAGTTCTTC	CASRSGWVGNEQFF
TRBJ1-6	-	TRBV19	-	TGTGCCAGTAGTACTGGACAGAATAATTCACCCCTCCACTTT	CASSTGQNNSPLHF
TRBJ1-1	TRBD1	TRBV7-9	-	TGTGCCAGCAGCTTAGATAGGACAGGGGTGACTGAAGCTTTCTTT	CASSLDRTGVTEAFF
TRBJ1-3	TRBD1	TRBV7-8	-	TGTGCCAGCAGCTCCCTCACAGGGGTCTCTGGAAACACCATATATTTT	CASSSLTGVSGNTIYF
TRBJ1-1	-	TRBV20-1	-	TGCAGTGCTAGAGTCCCGGGGGGGCCGAACACTGAAGCTTTCTTT	CSARVPGGPNTEAFF
TRBJ1-6	-	TRBV24-1	many	TGTGCCACCAGTGATATCGGACCGAATTCACCCCTCCACTTT	CATSDIGPNSPLHF
TRBJ1-6	-	TRBV24-1	-	TGTGCCACCAGTGCCCGGGTGAATTCACCCCTCCACTTT	CATSARVNSPLHF
TRBJ2-7	-	TRBV9	many	TGTGCCAGCAGCGTAGCCGGGACTTTCTCCTACGAGCAGTACTTC	CASSVAGTFSYEQYF
TRBJ2-7	-	TRBV20-1	many	TGCAGTGCTAGGGGAAATACAGGGAACGAGCAGTACTTC	CSARGNTGNEQYF
TRBJ2-7	TRBD1	TRBV29-1	many	TGCAGCGTTGAATGGGACAGGGGCTACGAGCAGTACTTC	CSVEWDRGYEQYF
TRBJ1-2	TRBD1	TRBV11-2	-	TGTGCCAGCAGCATCGCTGACAGGGTCGCCTATGGCTACACCTTC	CASSIADRVAYGYTF
TRBJ1-1	TRBD1	TRBV7-2	many	TGTGCCAGCAGCTTAATGGCAGGGGGCATCTCTGAAGCTTTCTTT	CASSLMAGGISEAFF
TRBJ1-1	-	TRBV5-1	-	TGCGCCAGCAGATCGGGAGTCGACACTGAGGCTTTCTTT	CASRSGVDTEAFF
TRBJ1-3	TRBD1	TRBV3-1	-	TGTGCCAGCAGCCAAGTATCATGGACAGGGCTCCCCTCTGGAAACACCATATATTTT	CASSQVSWTGLPSGNTIYF
TRBJ2-5	-	TRBV5-1	-	TGCGCCAGCAGCAGACAACAGGGCTGGGAAGAGACCCAGTACTTC	CASSRQQGWEETQYF
TRBJ2-3	-	TRBV7-2	many	TGTGCCAGCAGCTTAGGTGCTAGCACAGATACGCAGTATTTT	CASSLGASTDTQYF
TRBJ1-2	-	TRBV20-1	many	TGCAGTGCTAGAATAGGGCTAGCTAACTATGGCTACACCTTC	CSARIGLANYGYTF
TRBJ1-1	-	TRBV20-1	many	TGCAGTGCTAGAGCCGGGGACTACACTGAAGCTTTCTTT	CSARAGDYTEAFF
TRBJ2-1	-	TRBV29-1	many	TGCAGCGTAGCATTGACAGCGTCCTTTACCTACAATGAGCAGTTCTTC	CSVALTASFTYNEQFF
TRBJ2-3	TRBD2	TRBV12-3/TRBV12-4	many	TGTGCCAGCAGTTTGGCTAGCGGGGGAGAAGATACGCAGTATTTT	CASSLASGGEDTQYF
TRBJ1-6	-	TRBV7-3	few	TGTGCCAGCCGGGACCAGGGCAATTCACCCCTCCACTTT	CASRDQGNSPLHF
TRBJ1-1	-	TRBV20-1	many	TGCAGTGCTAGAGAAGAAGGTGCGGGCCGCACTGAAGCTTTCTTT	CSAREEGAGRTEAFF
TRBJ1-2	-	TRBV6-1	-	TGTGCCAGCAGTGGCCCGGGATTCTATGGCTACACCTTC	CASSGPGFYGYTF
TRBJ1-1	-	TRBV18	few	TGTGCCAGCTCACCTCAGGACACTATAGCCACTGAAGCTTTCTTT	CASSPQDTIATEAFF